The entry that follows covers one T cell receptor (beta chain) sequence. The antigen is unknown. V trimming: 3 bases; J trimming: 0 bases; junction bases outside the gene matches: 5. Looked up from germline, CDR1 is SQVTM and CDR2 is ANQGSEA. CDR3 length: 15 amino acids. The data originate from a study of T cell responses to AZD1222 COVID-19 vaccine. Study-wide results and caveats: In all cases, repertoires were sampled only after the peak T cell response. Clonal diversity was possibly underestimated, and white British individuals and females predominated among donors. Spike-wide coverage was observed for vaccine-associated CD4 TCRs, with dominant responses at 160-218 and 743-854.

Data came from immunoSEQ multiplex PCR; TCRdb stores just in-frame clones and leaves some out. The sample holds approximately 120,000 clones; 90% are singletons and the top ten take about 4.4%. The source is an adult in good health. This chain links TRBV29-1 with TRBJ2-7, with 10 bases that match TRBD2. Sequenced here: peripheral blood, sampled on day 0 of MenACWY control vaccination. CDR3 sequence: CSVEVAGGRSYEQYF. The CDR3 DNA is TGCAGCGTTGAGGTAGCGGGAGGCCGCTCCTACGAGCAGTACTTC.